This is a list of T cell receptor beta chains from one sample in a study of OX40 agonist ivuxolimab in advanced cancers. Profiling relied on immunoSEQ multiplex PCR, and the TCRdb table lists in-frame clones only, not all of them. The table lists 50,000 to 65,000 clones, 82% of them singletons, with around 5% in the top ten. Specimen: CD4+ or CD8+ T cells sorted from blood, collected in a trial of the OX40 agonist ivuxolimab. The source of these receptors is an adult with an advanced solid tumor such as melanoma, head and neck, liver or kidney cancer. CDR3s include the opening cysteine and the closing phenylalanine or tryptophan. A D gene is named only where the DNA matches it firmly. Part of the rows lack a size; the others show once, few, many or a class for expanded clones.

>few|TRBV2|TRBJ1-1|-
CASSAPGQGDTEAFF
TGTGCCAGCAGCGCCCCGGGGCAGGGTGACACTGAAGCTTTCTTT
>-|TRBV6-5|TRBJ1-2|TRBD1
CASSYLGQGAYGYTF
TGTGCCAGCAGTTACTTGGGACAGGGGGCGTATGGCTACACCTTC
>-|TRBV18|TRBJ1-1|-
CASSPADTEAFF
TGTGCCAGCTCACCCGCCGACACTGAAGCTTTCTTT
>-|TRBV5-6|TRBJ2-3|-
CASSLPGTDTQYF
TGTGCCAGCAGCTTGCCAGGCACAGATACGCAGTATTTT
>-|TRBV21-1|TRBJ2-5|-
CASSPRAIETQYF
TGTGCCAGCAGCCCTAGGGCTATAGAGACCCAGTACTTC
>-|TRBV5-1|TRBJ2-2|TRBD2
CASSLLTSGSYTGELFF
TGCGCCAGCAGCTTGTTAACTAGCGGGTCTTACACCGGGGAGCTGTTTTTT
>-|TRBV7-2|TRBJ2-5|-
CASRSGWTQYF
TGTGCCAGCAGATCCGGGTGGACCCAGTACTTC
>-|TRBV6-1|TRBJ1-1|-
CASSEVRVTEAFF
TGTGCCAGCAGTGAAGTGCGGGTAACTGAAGCTTTCTTT
>-|TRBV10-2|TRBJ2-2|TRBD2
CASTPGLAGDLFASNTGELFF
TGCGCCAGCACCCCGGGACTAGCGGGGGACCTCTTTGCTTCGAACACCGGGGAGCTGTTTTTT
>-|TRBV7-9|TRBJ1-2|-
CASSLGGIIYGYTF
TGTGCCAGCAGCTTAGGAGGTATTATCTATGGCTACACCTTC
>-|TRBV1|TRBJ1-1|-
CTSSQSDTEAFF
TGCACCAGCAGCCAATCTGACACTGAAGCTTTCTTT
>-|TRBV5-1|TRBJ2-4|TRBD2
CASSLARGLDGNIQYF
TGCGCCAGCAGCTTGGCGAGGGGACTAGATGGAAACATTCAGTACTTC
>-|TRBV29-1|TRBJ2-7|TRBD1
CSVGGQGYEQYF
TGCAGCGTTGGGGGACAGGGCTACGAGCAGTACTTC
>once|TRBV7-2|TRBJ2-1|TRBD2
CASSLGLAGGQNEQFF
TGTGCCAGCAGCTTAGGGTTAGCGGGGGGGCAGAATGAGCAGTTCTTC
>-|TRBV19|TRBJ1-5|-
CASSIWPQPQHF
TGTGCCAGTAGTATATGGCCTCAGCCCCAGCATTTT
>-|TRBV19|TRBJ2-1|TRBD2
CASTIAGGYNEQFF
TGTGCCAGCACCATAGCGGGAGGGTACAATGAGCAGTTCTTC
>-|TRBV11-3|TRBJ1-1|-
CASSSGTYNTEAFF
TGTGCCAGCAGCTCAGGGACTTACAACACTGAAGCTTTCTTT
>few|TRBV5-8|TRBJ1-5|-
CASSLDGPNQPQHF
TGTGCCAGCAGCTTGGACGGGCCCAATCAGCCCCAGCATTTT
>few|TRBV4-1|TRBJ1-5|-
CASSQAPRLDQPQHF
TGCGCCAGCAGCCAAGCGCCCCGGCTCGATCAGCCCCAGCATTTT
>-|TRBV5-4|TRBJ1-4|-
CASSRGISTRTNEKLFF
TGTGCCAGCAGCCGCGGGATATCGACACGAACTAATGAAAAACTGTTTTTT
>-|TRBV10-2|TRBJ2-1|TRBD1
CASSESRQGAHNEQFF
TGCGCCAGCAGTGAGTCTAGACAGGGAGCTCACAATGAGCAGTTCTTC
>-|TRBV6-6|TRBJ2-2|-
CASRGPANTGELFF
TGTGCCAGCCGTGGACCAGCTAACACCGGGGAGCTGTTTTTT
>-|TRBV25-1|TRBJ2-7|TRBD2
CASSDLRTSGSYEQYF
TGTGCCAGCAGTGACCTTCGGACTAGCGGGAGCTACGAGCAGTACTTC
>-|TRBV28|TRBJ2-1|TRBD2
CASRAGGNYNEQFF
TGTGCCAGCAGAGCGGGAGGCAACTACAATGAGCAGTTCTTC
>-|TRBV7-2|TRBJ2-1|-
CASSSYTTFNEQFF
TGTGCCAGCAGCTCGTACACGACGTTTAATGAGCAGTTCTTC
>-|TRBV5-4|TRBJ2-4|-
CASSSPVEGKNIQYF
TGTGCCAGCAGCTCTCCCGTGGAGGGAAAAAACATTCAGTACTTC
>-|TRBV25-1|TRBJ1-2|TRBD1
CASGQGATRGYTF
TGTGCCAGCGGACAGGGGGCGACTCGGGGCTACACCTTC
>once|TRBV7-2|TRBJ2-3|-
CASTAAPPPDTQYF
TGTGCCAGCACTGCTGCCCCACCGCCAGATACGCAGTATTTT
>-|TRBV15|TRBJ1-1|-
CATSPPLGNTEAFF
TGTGCCACCAGCCCCCCCTTGGGGAACACTGAAGCTTTCTTT
>-|TRBV27|TRBJ1-6|-
CASSLFTGPAAGSPLHF
TGTGCCAGCAGTTTATTTACAGGCCCCGCGGCGGGATCACCCCTCCACTTT
>few|TRBV5-1|TRBJ1-1|-
CASYKTENTEAFF
TGCGCCAGCTATAAAACTGAAAACACTGAAGCTTTCTTT
>medium-sized|TRBV5-8|TRBJ2-2|TRBD2
CASSPGRTSQSGELFF
TGTGCCAGCAGTCCCGGGAGGACTAGCCAATCCGGGGAGCTGTTTTTT
>once|TRBV5-1|TRBJ2-2|TRBD1
CASSLSPGGAGELFF
TGCGCCAGCAGCTTGAGTCCAGGGGGCGCGGGGGAGCTGTTTTTT
>-|TRBV5-1|TRBJ1-1|-
CASSFKQGLNTEAFF
TGCGCCAGCAGCTTTAAGCAGGGACTGAACACTGAAGCTTTCTTT
>few|TRBV30|TRBJ1-5|-
CAWKRDGDNQPQHF
TGTGCCTGGAAAAGGGATGGGGACAATCAGCCCCAGCATTTT
>-|TRBV5-6|TRBJ1-2|TRBD1
CASSLVGTDYGYTF
TGTGCCAGCAGCTTGGTAGGGACAGACTATGGCTACACCTTC
>-|TRBV11-3|TRBJ2-7|-
CASSLDQEGSEQYF
TGTGCCAGCAGCTTAGACCAGGAGGGCTCCGAGCAGTACTTC
>-|TRBV7-2|TRBJ2-1|-
CASSLASNNEQFF
TGTGCCAGCAGCTTAGCCAGTAACAATGAGCAGTTCTTC
>once|TRBV7-9|TRBJ2-3|-
CASSLSQAGDTQYF
TGTGCCAGCAGCTTATCACAGGCCGGGGATACGCAGTATTTT
>-|TRBV5-5|TRBJ2-3|-
CASTAAYGRHTDTQYF
TGTGCCAGCACCGCTGCGTATGGCAGGCACACAGATACGCAGTATTTT
>few|TRBV29-1|TRBJ2-5|TRBD1
CSVVSGTVYQETQYF
TGCAGCGTTGTTTCCGGGACAGTGTACCAAGAGACCCAGTACTTC
>-|TRBV28|TRBJ2-7|-
CASSPPGLTYEQYF
TGTGCCAGCAGTCCTCCGGGACTCACCTACGAGCAGTACTTC
>-|TRBV5-1|TRBJ2-7|-
CASSFRRLEYEQYF
TGCGCCAGCAGCTTCCGTCGTCTGGAGTACGAGCAGTACTTC
>-|TRBV5-1|TRBJ1-4|TRBD1
CASSTWGQVNEKLFF
TGCGCCAGCAGCACATGGGGACAGGTTAATGAAAAACTGTTTTTT
>-|TRBV6-5|TRBJ2-3|-
CASSYSDTTDTQYF
TGTGCCAGCAGTTACTCGGACACCACAGATACGCAGTATTTT
>-|TRBV7-2|TRBJ2-2|TRBD2
CASSRTSGHTGELFF
TGTGCCAGCAGCCGGACTAGCGGCCACACCGGGGAGCTGTTTTTT
>-|TRBV4-1|TRBJ2-2|TRBD2
CASRTEPLAGVGLFF
TGCGCCAGCAGAACAGAGCCACTAGCGGGAGTTGGGCTGTTTTTT
>-|TRBV4-1|TRBJ2-2|-
CASSRDGGRRNTGELFF
TGCGCCAGCAGCCGAGATGGGGGGCGAAGGAACACCGGGGAGCTGTTTTTT
>once|TRBV7-2|TRBJ1-5|-
CASSPRGGNQPQHF
TGTGCCAGCAGCCCGAGAGGAGGCAATCAGCCCCAGCATTTT
>-|TRBV11-2|TRBJ1-1|-
CASSLAYTEAFF
TGTGCCAGCAGCTTAGCTTACACTGAAGCTTTCTTT